The entry below describes one T cell receptor (beta chain). Its antigen is undetermined. CDR3 length: 15 residues. Germline CDR1 reads SGHRS; CDR2 reads YFSETQ. The V segment lost 4 bases and the J segment 1 base; nucleotides outside the gene matches: 4. These data come from a study of cytomegalovirus exposure and HLA in healthy donors. Study-level results: Later, an analysis found that TCR clusters from the first cohort tended to co-occur in the 90 to 150 validation repertoires. According to the study, roughly 160 TCR beta chains were cytomegalovirus-associated. As was reported, the classifier diagnosed cytomegalovirus status with high specificity and sensitivity.

Generated by immunoSEQ multiplex PCR, the TCRdb table keeps only in-frame clones and is missing some. Here the sample spans around 150,000 clones, roughly nine tenths being singletons. Separate from the roughly 670-subject first cohort, the roughly 120-subject validation cohort was the one that the donors belonged to. The gene calls are TRBV5-1 and TRBJ1-1; 10 positions match TRBD1. The sequence derives from a woman aged 25 to 39 in good health and CMV-seronegative. Sequenced input: PBMCs. The CDR3 protein is CASSTRQGANTEAFF. DNA of the CDR3: TGCGCCAGCAGCACCCGACAGGGGGCGAACACTGAAGCTTTCTTT.